Sequencing of this TCR beta chain was carried out in a study of PD-1 blockade in classical Hodgkin lymphoma. The study, taken as a whole, reports: Before treatment, TCR diversity in newly diagnosed patients was reportedly lower than in healthy donors. Before treatment, complete responders showed about the same diversity as newly diagnosed patients. Underlying causes for the observed repertoire differences were not defined, possibly disease activity or prior therapy.

Trimming pared 5 bases from V and 0 bases from J, leaving 8 bases between. Germline CDR1 reads SQVTM; CDR2 reads ANQGSEA. This CDR3 is built from 14 residues. Assay used: immunoSEQ multiplex PCR; TCRdb lists only in-frame clones, some missing. The sample lists roughly 8,000 clones; about 83% were seen once. Time point described: cycle 4 day 1 (C4D1), after about 6 weeks of nivolumab. Each patient's relapse followed autologous stem cell transplantation, and brentuximab vedotin exposure varied. To note about this clone: Its specificity is unknown.

The sample here was peripheral blood mononuclear cells (PBMCs), taken before the fourth cycle of nivolumab. The gene calls are TRBV29-1 and TRBJ2-6; D is undetermined. This TCR was sampled from a human donor with classical Hodgkin lymphoma. Here the CDR3 DNA reads TGCAGCGTTTCACTGCGCTCTGGGGCCAACGTCCTGACTTTC. This gives the protein CSVSLRSGANVLTF.